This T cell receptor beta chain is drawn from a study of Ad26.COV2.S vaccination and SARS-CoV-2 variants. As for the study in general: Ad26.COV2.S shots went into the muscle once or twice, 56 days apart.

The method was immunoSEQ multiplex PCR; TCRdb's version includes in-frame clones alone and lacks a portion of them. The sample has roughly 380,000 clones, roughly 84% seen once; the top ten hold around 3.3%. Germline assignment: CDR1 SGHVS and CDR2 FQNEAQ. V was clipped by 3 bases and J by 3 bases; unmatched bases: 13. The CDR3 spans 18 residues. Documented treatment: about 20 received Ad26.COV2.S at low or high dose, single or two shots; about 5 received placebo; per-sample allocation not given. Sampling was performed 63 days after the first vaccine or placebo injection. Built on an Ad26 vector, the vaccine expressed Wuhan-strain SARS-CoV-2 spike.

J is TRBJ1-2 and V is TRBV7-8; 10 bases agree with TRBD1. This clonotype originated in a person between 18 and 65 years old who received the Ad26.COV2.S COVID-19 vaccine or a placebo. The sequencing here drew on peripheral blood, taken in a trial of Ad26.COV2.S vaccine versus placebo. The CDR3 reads CASSLTGTGVFLHYGYTF. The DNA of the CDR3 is TGTGCCAGCAGCTTGACCGGGACAGGGGTCTTTTTGCACTATGGCTACACCTTC.